Given below is one T cell receptor beta chain in context. Its cognate antigen is unknown. The CDR3 runs 13 residues. Trimming removed 6 bases from V and 5 bases from J; junction bases left unmatched: 4. CDR1 and CDR2 from the germline V gene are KGHDR and SFDVKD. The TCR alpha and TCR beta cDNA libraries, bearing sample barcodes and UMIs, were generated by 5'RACE using constant-segment primers. TCRdb fed the 5' RACE reads into MiXCR, producing one record per CDR3 protein. The top ten clones hold roughly 21% of a sample with more than 300,000 distinct CDR3 sequences, 20% to 25% of them seen once. The data originate from a study of T-cell memory formation after mild COVID-19. At the level of the study: TCR clusters mostly belonged to single donors.

Study conclusions and caveats: While clones contracting from day 15 to 85 were balanced between CD4 and CD8, later expanders leaned CD4+. Detection of some responders pre-infection suggested pre-existing cross-reactive memory T cells participated.

Sequences were obtained from PBMCs or a T cell subset sorted from them (not recorded which). This TCR was recovered from a man younger than 35 who had mild COVID-19 (a few samples of this study predate the infection). Cell type and time point are not known. The chain combines TRBV24-1 with TRBJ2-7; 9 bases align to TRBD1. The CDR3 loop is CATSKGQGHEQYF. DNA for the CDR3: TGTGCCACCAGTAAGGGACAGGGCCACGAGCAGTACTTC.